The 4 T cell receptor beta chains listed next were all sequenced from one sample in a study of shared clonotypes between healthy human individuals. TCRdb keeps only in-frame clones here, not all; method: immunoSEQ multiplex PCR. The data contain 2 million to 2.5 million clones, 90% to 96% of them singletons. Sequencing was performed on naive CD4+ T cells sorted from blood. Subset specified: CD45RA+ positively selected. These TCRs come from a man between 18 and 29 years old in good health.

The V gene is TRBV2, the J gene TRBJ1-4; maybe TRBD1 (5 bases). The CDR3 consists of 15 residues. The germline V and J ends were trimmed by 6 bases and 0 bases, with 11 bases remaining between them. The germline V gene has CDR1 SNHLY and CDR2 FYNNEI. The CDR3 DNA reads TGTGCCAGCAGGGGGGAGCAGGCAACTAATGAAAAACTGTTTTTT. Translating gives CASRGEQATNEKLFF.

V gene TRBV7-2 combines with J gene TRBJ2-5; a weak D match, TRBD2 (5 bases). Germline V CDR1 and CDR2: SGHTA, FQGNSA. The CDR3 has 15 amino acids. With 3 bases removed from V and 1 base from J, the gap between germline ends came to 12 bases. The CDR3 DNA follows: TGTGCCAGCAGCTTCGGGAAGGCCCCCCAAGAGACCCAGTACTTC. This sequence encodes CASSFGKAPQETQYF.

The chain recombines TRBV4-1 with TRBJ1-2; D call uncertain. This CDR3 is built from 16 residues. With 0 bases removed from V and 7 bases from J, the gap between germline ends came to 18 bases. Germline V CDR1 and CDR2: MGHRA, YSYEKL. The CDR3 loop is CASSQESGGPPIGYTF. The CDR3 nucleotides are TGCGCCAGCAGCCAAGAGTCTGGAGGGCCCCCAATTGGCTACACCTTC.

V usage is TRBV4-1 and J usage is TRBJ1-6; D ambiguous. Germline V gene sequence: CDR1 MGHRA, CDR2 YSYEKL. Trimming shortened V by 6 bases and J by 0 bases, and 12 bases separated the two germline ends. The CDR3 runs to 16 residues. The CDR3 DNA reads as TGCGCCAGCAGACCGGTCCAAAGCTCCTATAATTCACCCCTCCACTTT. Its protein is CASRPVQSSYNSPLHF.